These 22 T cell receptor beta chains share one sample of origin, sequenced in a study of blood T cell repertoires in COVID-19. Method: immunoSEQ multiplex PCR; TCRdb's copy keeps in-frame clones and lacks some. This sample has fewer than 50,000 clones; around 83% occur once, and the top ten carry roughly 45%. Sequencing was carried out using peripheral blood. These TCRs come from a woman older than 75 with active or convalescent COVID-19.

This clone was recorded a few times. The chain employs TRBV7-6 and TRBJ2-7; TRBD2 agrees at 11 bases. This CDR3 is built from 15 residues. The V gene end was trimmed by 5 bases and the J gene end by 2 bases; junction bases not matched to a gene: 5. Germline CDR1 is SGHVS and CDR2 is FNYEAQ. The CDR3 loop reads CASSAGTSGTYEQYF. The DNA for the CDR3 is TGTGCCAGCAGCGCCGGGACTAGCGGAACCTACGAGCAGTACTTC. Full variable domain (missing parts from reference TRBV7-6 and TRBJ2-7): GAGVSQSPRYKVTKRGQDVALRCDPISGHVSLYWYRQALGQGPEFLTYFNYEAQQDKSGLPNDRFSAERPEGSISTLTIQRTEQRDSAMYRCASSAGTSGTYEQYFGPGTRLTVT.

The chain links TRBV3-1 (or the pseudogene TRBV3-2) to TRBJ1-2; tentatively, D is TRBD1 (6 bases). This CDR3 comprises 13 residues. CDR1 is LGHDT and CDR2 is YNNKEL in the germline V gene (reference sequence). The ends were cut back, 1 base at V and 8 bases at J, with 11 bases in the middle. The CDR3 protein is CASSQALGGGYTF. CDR3 nucleotide sequence: TGTGCCAGCAGCCAAGCCCTTGGGGGCGGCTACACCTTC.

V and J are TRBV7-2 and TRBJ2-3, with D perhaps TRBD2 (5 bases). The CDR3 loop spans 16 amino acids. Germline V gene sequence: CDR1 SGHTA, CDR2 FQGNSA. V was shortened by 1 base and J by 0 bases, with 11 bases between the two germline ends. In nucleotides, the CDR3 is TGTGCCAGCAGCTTAGTTGGCCAGCGGAGCACAGATACGCAGTATTTT. Its translation: CASSLVGQRSTDTQYF.

The chain employs TRBV20-1 and TRBJ1-5; D remains unclear. Germline lookup yields CDR1 DFQATT and CDR2 SNEGSKA (reference sequence). The CDR3 length is 11 residues. Trimming removed 3 bases from V and 6 bases from J, with 6 bases in between. In nucleotides, the CDR3 is TGCAGTGCTAGTGCCGGTCAGCCCCAGCATTTT. Protein: CSASAGQPQHF.

The chain has TRBV6-5 and TRBJ1-3; D ambiguous. The germline CDR1 and CDR2 sequences are MNHEY and SVGAGI. V was shortened by 7 bases and J by 0 bases, with 7 bases between the two germline ends. The length of the CDR3 is 13 residues. DNA of the CDR3: TGTGCCAGCATCCGCAGCTCTGGAAACACCATATATTTT. This encodes CASIRSSGNTIYF.

V usage is TRBV3-1 (or the pseudogene TRBV3-2) and J usage is TRBJ1-6; maybe TRBD1 (5 bases). The germline gives CDR1 LGHDT, CDR2 YNNKEL (reference sequence). Trimming removed 1 base at V and 10 bases at J, with 26 bases between. The CDR3 has 19 amino acids. CDR3 nucleotides: TGTGCCAGCAGCCAAGTCTCCGCAGCGGGGCATTCTTTTGGGTCACCCCTCCACTTT. As protein: CASSQVSAAGHSFGSPLHF.

This clone was recorded at least ten times. This chain connects TRBV4-1 to TRBJ1-5, with D possibly matching TRBD1 (6 bases). Trimming left V 4 bases short and J 1 base short, with 20 bases between. The CDR3 runs 18 residues. The germline gives CDR1 MGHRA, CDR2 YSYEKL. CDR3 loop: CASSPVTLQGRSNQPQHF. The CDR3 DNA is TGCGCCAGCAGCCCCGTAACGTTACAGGGTCGGAGCAATCAGCCCCAGCATTTT.

J is TRBJ2-1 and V is TRBV6-2 or TRBV6-3; D call uncertain. Looked up from germline, CDR1 is MNHEY and CDR2 is SVGEGT. V lost 6 bases and J 8 bases, leaving 17 bases between the germline ends. The CDR3 is made up of 14 amino acids. CDR3 bases: TGTGCCAGCAGCCAACCCCCCGTGGCTTATGAGCAGTTCTTC. Protein: CASSQPPVAYEQFF.

The V call is TRBV15, the J call TRBJ1-2; D may be TRBD1 (6 bases). V was trimmed by 1 base and J by 8 bases, leaving 23 bases between them. CDR1 is LNHNV and CDR2 is YYDKDF in the germline V gene (reference sequence). The CDR3 is made up of 17 amino acids. The CDR3 region has the DNA TGTGCCACCAGCAGAGCCTTATCAGGGGTACAAGTCTCGGGCTACACCTTC. It encodes CATSRALSGVQVSGYTF.

CDR3 nucleotide sequence: TGTGCCAGCAGTTGGACTAGCGGGCTCAATGAGCAGTTCTTC. Translated, it gives CASSWTSGLNEQFF. This sequence joins TRBV25-1 and TRBJ2-1; 11 bases fit TRBD2. The CDR3 loop spans 14 amino acids. With V trimmed by 5 bases and J by 6 bases, 3 bases remained unmatched. CDR1 and CDR2 (germline): MGHDK, SYGVNS.

The chain links TRBV6-6 to TRBJ1-5, with D perhaps matching TRBD1 (6 bases). V was shortened by 4 bases and J by 5 bases, with 12 bases between the two germline ends. The CDR3 spans 14 residues. The germline gives CDR1 MNHNY, CDR2 SVGAGI (reference sequence). For the CDR3, the DNA is TGTGCCAGCAGTTTGGTCAGGGGTGATCAGCCCCAGCATTTT. Its protein is CASSLVRGDQPQHF.

The rearrangement joins TRBV27 to TRBJ2-7, with TRBD2 matching over 9 bases. Looked up from germline, CDR1 is MNHEY and CDR2 is SMNVEV (reference sequence). The CDR3 is made up of 18 amino acids. Trimming took 6 bases from V and 4 from J; bases not matched to a gene: 19. CDR3 coding DNA: TGTGCCAGCAGATCTCGTAGTAGCGGGAGAGGGGCCGGGTACGAGCAGTACTTC. This translates into CASRSRSSGRGAGYEQYF.

This chain links TRBV3-1 (or the pseudogene TRBV3-2) with TRBJ2-2, with TRBD1 identical over 8 bases. This CDR3 region has 16 residues. From germline, CDR1 is LGHDT and CDR2 YNNKEL (reference sequence). With V trimmed by 3 bases and J by 3 bases, 6 bases remained unmatched. This chain's CDR3 is CASSHRGRGDTGELFF. In nucleotides, the CDR3 is TGTGCCAGCAGCCACAGGGGGCGCGGGGACACCGGGGAGCTGTTTTTT.

V gene TRBV27 combines with J gene TRBJ1-1, with TRBD1 as a possible D gene (6 bases). Looked up from germline, CDR1 is MNHEY and CDR2 is SMNVEV (reference sequence). V lost 5 bases to trimming and J lost 4 bases, with 11 bases between them. The CDR3 runs 13 residues. The CDR3 here is CASSKTGFTEAFF. DNA of the CDR3: TGTGCCAGCAGTAAAACAGGGTTCACTGAAGCTTTCTTT.

The chain uses TRBV5-1 and TRBJ1-1, with D possibly TRBD1 on 5 matching bases. The V gene's germline CDR1 is SGHRS and CDR2 YFSETQ. This CDR3 is built from 15 residues. V was clipped by 3 bases and J by 3 bases, with 15 bases between them. The CDR3, as DNA: TGCGCCAGCAGCTCCCTAAGTGGAGGGGACACTGAAGCTTTCTTT. This codes for CASSSLSGGDTEAFF.

The CDR3 nucleotides are TGTGCCAGCAGTTTACAGGGTAGCGAGCAGTACTTC. Protein: CASSLQGSEQYF. The chain combines TRBV2 with TRBJ2-7; tentatively, D is TRBD1 (6 bases). This CDR3 comprises 12 residues. Trimming took off 5 bases at V and 6 bases at J, with 11 bases between the two ends. Germline assignment: CDR1 SNHLY and CDR2 FYNNEI.

This clone has just one count. V is TRBV15 and J is TRBJ2-1; 7 nucleotides line up with TRBD2. There are 16 residues in the CDR3. The V gene's germline CDR1 is LNHNV and CDR2 YYDKDF (reference sequence). After removal of 3 bases from V and 7 bases from J, the junction contained 12 bases not matched to a gene. The CDR3 DNA reads as TGTGCCACCAGCAGTCCCGGACTAGTCAGCAAAAATGAGCAGTTCTTC. Its translation is CATSSPGLVSKNEQFF.

This clone has just a few counts. V is TRBV11-1 and J is TRBJ2-7; D is unresolved. Trimming took off 1 base at V and 6 bases at J, with 7 bases between the two ends. This CDR3 has 12 residues. In germline, CDR1 is SGHAT, CDR2 FQDESV (reference sequence). The CDR3 nucleotides read TGTGCCAGCAGCTTAGGAGGCGGCGAGCAGTACTTC. This encodes CASSLGGGEQYF.

The V gene is TRBV10-3, the J gene TRBJ2-1; TRBD1 matches 10 bases. The germline CDR1 and CDR2 sequences are ENHRY and SYGVKD. The CDR3 runs 13 residues. With V trimmed by 11 bases and J by 6 bases, 7 bases remained unmatched. CDR3 bases: TGTGCCGTTAGACAGGGGGCCCTCAATGAGCAGTTCTTC. Protein: CAVRQGALNEQFF.

This clone appeared a single time. The chain carries TRBV11-3 and TRBJ2-3, with 7 bases fitting TRBD1. CDR3 length: 14 amino acids. V shed 5 bases and J 2 bases; nucleotides not matched to a gene: 4. Germline-derived CDR1 and CDR2 are SGHNT and YENEEA. The CDR3 DNA reads as TGTGCCAGCAGCCCGGGACAGAACACAGATACGCAGTATTTT. This translates into CASSPGQNTDTQYF.

The rearrangement joins TRBV18 to TRBJ2-7, with TRBD2 matching over 7 bases. This CDR3 is built from 13 residues. Germline assignment: CDR1 KGHSH and CDR2 LQKENI. V was clipped by 3 bases and J by 12 bases; unmatched bases: 11. CDR3 loop: CASSPLTSEPWYF. For the CDR3, the DNA is TGTGCCAGCTCACCGCTCACTAGCGAGCCTTGGTACTTC.

The J gene is TRBJ2-7, the V gene TRBV6-6; 7 bases line up with TRBD1. Per germline, CDR1 MNHNY and CDR2 SVGAGI (reference sequence). After removal of 5 bases from V and 5 bases from J, the junction contained 12 bases not matched to a gene. The CDR3 has 15 residues. DNA for the CDR3: TGTGCCAGCAGTCGAACCTTCAGGGGGTTCGACGAGCAGTACTTC. This translates into CASSRTFRGFDEQYF.